A selection of T cell receptor beta chains follows, all from one sample in a study of radiation and T cells in renal cell carcinoma. TCRdb's table, derived via immunoSEQ multiplex PCR, lists solely in-frame clones and lacks some. The sample has 20,000 or so clones; nearly 55% are singletons. This specimen consisted of tumor tissue, obtained from a patient whose treatment was nephrectomy without radiotherapy. Receptors originate from a human donor with renal cell carcinoma. The CDR3 runs from the conserved cysteine through the conserved F or W. The D gene is left open where the match is weak. Size tells how often a clone was seen (once, few, many) or the class of an expanded clone, and some rows leave it out.

j_call clone_size v_call d_call cdr3_aa cdr3_nt
TRBJ2-7 - TRBV18 - CASAGQGGYEQYF TGTGCCAGCGCCGGGCAGGGGGGTTACGAGCAGTACTTC
TRBJ2-4 - TRBV2 - CASSEGQGGIQYF TGTGCCAGCAGTGAGGGGCAGGGTGGCATTCAGTACTTC
TRBJ2-2 - TRBV19 - CASRYKNTGELFF TGTGCCAGTAGATACAAGAACACCGGGGAGCTGTTTTTT
TRBJ1-5 medium-sized TRBV30 - CAWSVQGNQPQHF TGTGCCTGGAGTGTACAAGGGAATCAGCCCCAGCATTTT
TRBJ2-2 medium-sized TRBV5-1 - CASSLASRAPNTGELFF TGCGCCAGCAGCTTGGCCTCGAGGGCCCCGAACACCGGGGAGCTGTTTTTT
TRBJ1-4 - TRBV5-8 - CASSLGRQANEKLFF TGTGCCAGCAGCTTGGGACGGCAAGCTAATGAAAAACTGTTTTTT
TRBJ1-1 - TRBV5-6 - CASSPVGDLNTEAFF TGTGCCAGCAGCCCCGTCGGGGACCTGAACACTGAAGCTTTCTTT
TRBJ2-5 - TRBV18 - CASSPGANQETQYF TGTGCCAGCTCACCGGGAGCAAACCAAGAGACCCAGTACTTC
TRBJ2-2 medium-sized TRBV5-6 TRBD1 CASSLADAGGASGELFF TGTGCCAGCAGCTTGGCCGATGCAGGGGGCGCTTCCGGGGAGCTGTTTTTT
TRBJ2-5 few TRBV29-1 - CSVEEATGWRETQYF TGCAGCGTTGAAGAGGCCACAGGGTGGAGGGAGACCCAGTACTTC
TRBJ1-1 few TRBV19 TRBD1 CASRGTVRNTEAFF TGTGCCAGTAGGGGGACAGTGAGGAACACTGAAGCTTTCTTT
TRBJ1-3 - TRBV5-4 TRBD1 CASSVRGNGNTIYF TGTGCCAGCAGCGTCAGGGGGAATGGAAACACCATATATTTT
TRBJ1-4 - TRBV27 - CASSLSVLGRKLFF TGTGCCAGCAGTTTATCTGTGTTGGGGAGAAAACTGTTTTTT
TRBJ1-2 few TRBV29-1 - CSVRQEIHGYTF TGCAGCGTTCGACAGGAAATTCATGGCTACACCTTC
TRBJ2-5 - TRBV7-2 - CASSLGGGGETQYF TGTGCCAGCAGCCTCGGGGGCGGGGGAGAGACCCAGTACTTC
TRBJ1-1 - TRBV6-1 - CASSHVRTPGLEAFF TGTGCCAGCAGCCACGTACGAACGCCCGGACTGGAAGCTTTCTTT
TRBJ1-4 - TRBV6-1 - CASSVGTSELFF TGTGCCAGCAGCGTAGGGACATCAGAACTGTTTTTT